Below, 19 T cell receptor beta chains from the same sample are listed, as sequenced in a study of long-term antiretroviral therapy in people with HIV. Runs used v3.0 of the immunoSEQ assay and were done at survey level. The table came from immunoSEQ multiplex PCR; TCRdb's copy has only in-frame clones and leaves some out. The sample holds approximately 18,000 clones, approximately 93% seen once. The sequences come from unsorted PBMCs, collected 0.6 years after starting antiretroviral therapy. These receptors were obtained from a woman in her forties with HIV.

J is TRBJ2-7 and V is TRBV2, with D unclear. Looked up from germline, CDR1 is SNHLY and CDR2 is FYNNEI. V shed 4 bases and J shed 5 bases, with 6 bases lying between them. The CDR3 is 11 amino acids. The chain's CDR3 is CASSGKNEQYF. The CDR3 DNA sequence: TGTGCCAGCAGTGGAAAAAACGAGCAGTACTTC.

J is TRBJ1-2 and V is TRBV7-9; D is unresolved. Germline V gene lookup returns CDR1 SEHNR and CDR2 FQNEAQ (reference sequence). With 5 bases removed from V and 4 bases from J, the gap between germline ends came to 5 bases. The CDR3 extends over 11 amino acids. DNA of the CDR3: TGTGCCAGCAGCCCCGGCTATGGCTACACCTTC. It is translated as CASSPGYGYTF.

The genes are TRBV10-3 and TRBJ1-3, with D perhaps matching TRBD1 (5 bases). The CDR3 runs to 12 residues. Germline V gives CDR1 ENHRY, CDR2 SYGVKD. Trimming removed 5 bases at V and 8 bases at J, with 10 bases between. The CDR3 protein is CAISYGGDTIYF. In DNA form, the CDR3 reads TGTGCCATCAGTTATGGGGGTGACACCATATATTTT.

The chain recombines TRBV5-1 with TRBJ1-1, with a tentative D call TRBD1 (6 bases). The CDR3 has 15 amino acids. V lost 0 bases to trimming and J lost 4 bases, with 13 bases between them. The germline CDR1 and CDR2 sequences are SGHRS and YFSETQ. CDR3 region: CASSLERGRSTEAFF. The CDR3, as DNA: TGCGCCAGCAGCTTGGAAAGGGGGAGGAGCACTGAAGCTTTCTTT.

This chain's CDR3 is CASSVGVSGNTEAFF. CDR3 sequence (DNA): TGTGCCAGCAGCGTAGGAGTTTCTGGGAACACTGAAGCTTTCTTT. V usage is TRBV9 and J usage is TRBJ1-1, with D uncertain. This CDR3 contains 15 residues. Per the germline V gene, CDR1 is SGDLS and CDR2 is YYNGEE. Trimming removed 0 bases at V and 1 base at J, with 10 bases between.

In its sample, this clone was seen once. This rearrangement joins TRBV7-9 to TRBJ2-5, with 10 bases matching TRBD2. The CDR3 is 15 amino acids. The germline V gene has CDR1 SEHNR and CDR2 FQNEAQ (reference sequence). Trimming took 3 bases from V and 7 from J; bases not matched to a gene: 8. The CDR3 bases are TGTGCCAGCAGCTTCGGACTAGCGGCCGGGGGGACCCAGTACTTC. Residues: CASSFGLAAGGTQYF. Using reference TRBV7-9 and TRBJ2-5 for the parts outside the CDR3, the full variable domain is DTGVSQNPRHKITKRGQNVTFRCDPISEHNRLYWYRQTLGQGPEFLTYFQNEAQLEKSRLLSDRFSAERPKGSFSTLEIQRTEQGDSAMYLCASSFGLAAGGTQYFGPGTRLLVL.

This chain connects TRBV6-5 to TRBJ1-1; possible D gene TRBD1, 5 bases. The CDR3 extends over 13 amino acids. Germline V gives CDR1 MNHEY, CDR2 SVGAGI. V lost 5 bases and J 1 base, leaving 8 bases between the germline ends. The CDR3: CASSPGTNTEAFF. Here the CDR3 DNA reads TGTGCCAGCAGTCCCGGGACGAACACTGAAGCTTTCTTT.

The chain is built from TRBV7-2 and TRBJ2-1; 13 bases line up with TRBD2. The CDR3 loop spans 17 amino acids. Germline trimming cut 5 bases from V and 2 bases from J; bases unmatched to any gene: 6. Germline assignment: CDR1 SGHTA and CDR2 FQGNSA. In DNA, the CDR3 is TGTGCCAGCAGCGGAAGGACTAGCGGGGGACCCTACAATGAGCAGTTCTTC. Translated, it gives CASSGRTSGGPYNEQFF.

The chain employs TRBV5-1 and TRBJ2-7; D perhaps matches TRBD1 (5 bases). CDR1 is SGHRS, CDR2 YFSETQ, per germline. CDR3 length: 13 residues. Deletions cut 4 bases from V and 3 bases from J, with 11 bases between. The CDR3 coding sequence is TGCGCCAGCAGCCCGGACAAGAACTACGAGCAGTACTTC. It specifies CASSPDKNYEQYF.

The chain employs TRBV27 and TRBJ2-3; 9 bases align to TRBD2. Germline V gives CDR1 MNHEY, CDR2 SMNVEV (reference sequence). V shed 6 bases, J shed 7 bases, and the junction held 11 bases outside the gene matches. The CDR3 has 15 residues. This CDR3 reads CASRNPGGGANTQYF. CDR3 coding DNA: TGTGCCAGCAGAAACCCCGGCGGGGGGGCAAATACGCAGTATTTT.

In DNA, the CDR3 is TGTGCCAGCTCACCCCCGTGGGGTTCCCGTTTTAATGAGCAGTTCTTC. This gives the protein CASSPPWGSRFNEQFF. The chain joins TRBV18 to TRBJ2-1; no firm D call. Per germline, CDR1 KGHSH and CDR2 LQKENI. This CDR3 is built from 16 residues. V was cut by 3 bases and J by 7 bases, with 19 bases left in between.

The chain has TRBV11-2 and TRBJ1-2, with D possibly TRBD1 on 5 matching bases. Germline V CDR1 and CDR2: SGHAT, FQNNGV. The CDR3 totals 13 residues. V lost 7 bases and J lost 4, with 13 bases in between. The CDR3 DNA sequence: TGTGCCAGCACCCTTGGGGCAGTCTATGGCTACACCTTC. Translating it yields CASTLGAVYGYTF.

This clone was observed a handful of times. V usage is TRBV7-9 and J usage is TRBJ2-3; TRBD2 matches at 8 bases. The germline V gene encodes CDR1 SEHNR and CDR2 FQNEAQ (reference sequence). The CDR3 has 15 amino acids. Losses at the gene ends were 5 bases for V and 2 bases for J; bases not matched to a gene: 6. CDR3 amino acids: CASSASGRLTDTQYF. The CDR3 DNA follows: TGTGCCAGCAGCGCGAGCGGGAGACTCACAGATACGCAGTATTTT.

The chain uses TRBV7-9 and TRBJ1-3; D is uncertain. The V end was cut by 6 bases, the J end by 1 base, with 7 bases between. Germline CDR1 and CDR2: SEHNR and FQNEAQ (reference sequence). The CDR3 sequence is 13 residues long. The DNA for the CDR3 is TGTGCCAGCAGGGCTTCGTCTGGAAACACCATATATTTT. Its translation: CASRASSGNTIYF.

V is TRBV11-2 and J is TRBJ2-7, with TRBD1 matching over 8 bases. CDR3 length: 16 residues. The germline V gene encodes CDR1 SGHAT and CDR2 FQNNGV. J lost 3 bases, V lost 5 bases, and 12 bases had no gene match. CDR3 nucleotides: TGTGCCAGCAGCCCCAGGGGGCAGGGGCACCTCTACGAGCAGTACTTC. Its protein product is CASSPRGQGHLYEQYF.

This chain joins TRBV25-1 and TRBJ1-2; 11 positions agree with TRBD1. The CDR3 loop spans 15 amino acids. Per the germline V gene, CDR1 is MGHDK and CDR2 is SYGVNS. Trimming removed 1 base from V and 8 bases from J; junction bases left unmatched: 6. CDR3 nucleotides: TGTGCCAGCAGTGAATCCGGGACAGGGGGTAGGGGCTACACCTTC. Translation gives CASSESGTGGRGYTF.

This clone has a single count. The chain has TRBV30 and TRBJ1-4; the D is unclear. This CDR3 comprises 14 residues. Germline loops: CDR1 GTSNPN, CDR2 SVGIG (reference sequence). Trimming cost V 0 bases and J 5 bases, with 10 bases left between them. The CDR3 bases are TGTGCCTGGAGTGTACTACGTGGAAATGAAAAACTGTTTTTT. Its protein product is CAWSVLRGNEKLFF.

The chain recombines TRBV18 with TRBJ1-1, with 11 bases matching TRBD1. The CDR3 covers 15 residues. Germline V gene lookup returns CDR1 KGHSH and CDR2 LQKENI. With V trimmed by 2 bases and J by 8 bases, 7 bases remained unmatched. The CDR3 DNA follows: TGTGCCAGCTCACCAGGGACAGGGGGTCTCGGAGAAGCTTTCTTT. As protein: CASSPGTGGLGEAFF.

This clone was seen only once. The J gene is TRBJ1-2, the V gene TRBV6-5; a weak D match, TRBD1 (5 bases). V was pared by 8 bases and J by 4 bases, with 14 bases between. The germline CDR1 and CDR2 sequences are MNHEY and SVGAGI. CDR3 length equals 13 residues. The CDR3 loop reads CASAGWRGYGYTF. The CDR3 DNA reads TGTGCCAGCGCGGGGTGGAGGGGCTATGGCTACACCTTC.